This T cell receptor beta chain was sequenced in a study of low-dose radiotherapy and immunotherapy resistance in tumors. Covering alpha and beta chains, TRAV- and TRBV-specific primers were used for the first-strand cDNA. Over around 19 PCR cycles, TCRs were amplified from a constant-region primer and V-primer adapter. TCRdb processed the reads anew with MiXCR; each CDR3 protein has one entry. The data show roughly 100,000 distinct CDR3 sequences, around a fifth seen once. Time point indicated: after trial treatment. This sample's treatment: LDRT plus nivolumab, ipilimumab, low-dose cyclophosphamide and aspirin (RACIN trial). This clonotype was picked up many times. The CDR3 contains 15 residues. V was pared by 7 bases and J by 7 bases, with 9 bases of the junction left unmatched. Germline lookup yields CDR1 SGHTA and CDR2 FQGNSA.

Sequenced material: PBMCs, taken after low-dose radiotherapy plus immunotherapy. This sequence originates from a female donor with ovarian cancer. The chain carries TRBV7-2 and TRBJ2-2; 10 nucleotides match TRBD2. CDR3 loop: CASTQSSGRHGELFF. CDR3 DNA sequence: TGTGCCAGCACCCAATCTAGCGGGAGACACGGGGAGCTGTTTTTT. Drawing the rest from reference TRBV7-2 and TRBJ2-2, the complete variable domain is GAGVSQSPSNKVTEKGKDVELRCDPISGHTALYWYRQSLGQGLEFLIYFQGNSAPDKSGLPSDRFSAERTGGSVSTLTIQRTQQEDSAVYLCASTQSSGRHGELFFGEGSRLTVL.